This T cell receptor (beta chain) is from a study of cytomegalovirus exposure and HLA in healthy donors. Amplification used 60 Vbeta primers and 13 Jbeta primers. Assay used: immunoSEQ multiplex PCR; TCRdb lists only in-frame clones, some missing. The sample shows roughly 92,000 clones, about four fifths of them seen only once. Details on this clone: Its antigen is still unknown.

General study points: Among CMV-associated TCR beta chains, most appeared HLA-restricted in a later analysis. Likely technical artifact: a cluster of highly shared sequence variants. Presence/absence analyses took donor sequencing depth as roughly uniform. Earlier findings revealed that most TCR beta V segments proved productive either about 87% or about 30% of the time.

This sequence was found in a man aged 45-60 years in good health and CMV-seropositive. The sequenced material came from PBMCs.

CDR3 amino acids: CASRREGNTGELFF. CDR3 DNA: TGTGCCAGCAGGCGGGAAGGAAACACCGGGGAGCTGTTTTTT. The V and J genes are TRBV5-4 and TRBJ2-2, with a possible D match to TRBD2 (6 bases). CDR3 length equals 14 residues. CDR1 and CDR2 from the germline V gene are SGHNT and YYREEE (reference sequence). The V end was cut by 5 bases, the J end by 2 bases, with 10 bases between. Full variable domain (rest looked up from reference TRBV5-4 and TRBJ2-2): ETGVTQSPTHLIKTRGQQVTLRCSSQSGHNTVSWYQQALGQGPQFIFQYYREEENGRGNFPPRFSGLQFPNYSSELNVNALELDDSALYLCASRREGNTGELFFGEGSRLTVL.